The clone carrying this TCR beta chain showed up many times. The sample comes from a study of T cells in Graves' hyperthyroidism and ophthalmopathy. Germline CDR1 is GTSNPN and CDR2 is SVGIG (reference sequence). This CDR3 has 13 amino acids. The V end lost 0 bases, the J end lost 9 bases, and 12 bases lay between the germline ends. The TCR beta CDR3 regions underwent amplification using RNA transcripts as the source. With the HTBI primer set, the TCR CDR3 went through a first round of RT-PCR. One entry per CDR3 protein, called by TCRdb with MiXCR from the multiplex PCR reads. The sample carries around 270,000 distinct CDR3 sequences, roughly 18% recorded once. Disease lasting under 3 months, a NOSPECS grade of at least 4, and a Clinical Activity Score of at least 3 were features of the ophthalmopathy patients. Exclusion followed for patients with uncontrolled infection, other autoimmune disease, pregnancy or lactation. PBMCs were obtained from 9 to 10 ml fresh peripheral blood.

The chain employs TRBV30 and TRBJ2-1; D is possibly TRBD2 (6 bases). The receptor comes from a man in his forties or fifties with Graves' ophthalmopathy. Sequencing was performed on blood. The CDR3 loop reads CAWSVLGTLEQFF. The DNA for the CDR3 is TGTGCCTGGAGTGTACTAGGGACTCTTGAGCAGTTCTTC.